Listed below are T cell receptor beta chains from one sample, sequenced in a study of cytotoxic CD8 clonotypes in ibrutinib-treated CLL. Some clones are missing from TCRdb's copy, which holds only in-frame ones; the method was immunoSEQ multiplex PCR. The sample yields over 25,000 clones, 55% to 65% seen once. Source: PBMCs, taken before ibrutinib treatment. The receptor source for this set is a human donor with chronic lymphocytic leukemia. Each CDR3 is given with its conserved first and last residue. A D gene is named only where the DNA matches it firmly. Size tells how often a clone was seen (once, few, many) or the class of an expanded clone, and some rows leave it out.

size: few; J: TRBJ1-2; D: .; V: TRBV10-3; DNA: TGTGCCATCAGCCGGGGTGACATTCCGAAGGACGGCTACACCTTC; CDR3: CAISRGDIPKDGYTF
size: .; J: TRBJ2-6; D: .; V: TRBV9; DNA: TGTGCCAGCAGCGTAGGGGACTCTGGGGCCAACGTCCTGACTTTC; CDR3: CASSVGDSGANVLTF
size: .; J: TRBJ2-1; D: .; V: TRBV7-6; DNA: TGTGCCAGCAGCCCCTCGGGGACAATCTACAATGAGCAGTTCTTC; CDR3: CASSPSGTIYNEQFF
size: few; J: TRBJ1-4; D: .; V: TRBV28; DNA: TGTGCCAGCACCCTGCTTGGGGTAACTAATGAAAAACTGTTTTTT; CDR3: CASTLLGVTNEKLFF
size: few; J: TRBJ2-5; D: .; V: TRBV5-1; DNA: TGCGCCAGCAGCTCCGCGGGGTCCGGGGAGACCCAGTACTTC; CDR3: CASSSAGSGETQYF
size: .; J: TRBJ2-7; D: TRBD2; V: TRBV29-1; DNA: TGCAGCGCCGGCGGGGGGGGCTATTCCTCCTGGGACGAGCAGTACTTC; CDR3: CSAGGGGYSSWDEQYF
size: .; J: TRBJ2-2; D: TRBD1; V: TRBV9; DNA: TGTGCCAGCAGCGTACGAGGGACAGGGGACACCGGGGAGCTGTTTTTT; CDR3: CASSVRGTGDTGELFF
size: few; J: TRBJ2-1; D: .; V: TRBV27; DNA: TGTGCCAGCAGTTTCTCGAAGTACAATGAGCAGTTCTTC; CDR3: CASSFSKYNEQFF
size: .; J: TRBJ1-2; D: .; V: TRBV28; DNA: TGTGCCAGCAGGGAAACAGGGACACGGGGTTGGAACTATGGCTACACCTTC; CDR3: CASRETGTRGWNYGYTF
size: .; J: TRBJ1-1; D: .; V: TRBV4-1; DNA: TGCGCCAGCAGCCATGGACCGGTGACTTTCTTT; CDR3: CASSHGPVTFF
size: .; J: TRBJ2-2; D: TRBD1; V: TRBV28; DNA: TGTGCCAGCAGCACCGGGACAGGGGCCGGGGAGCTGTTTTTT; CDR3: CASSTGTGAGELFF
size: .; J: TRBJ2-1; D: TRBD2; V: TRBV29-1; DNA: TGCAGCGTTGATAGGCTAGCGGGGGGGAATGAGCAGTTCTTC; CDR3: CSVDRLAGGNEQFF
size: few; J: TRBJ2-5; D: .; V: TRBV28; DNA: TGTGCCAGCACGCCCGGGGGTGGGATAGAGACCCAGTACTTC; CDR3: CASTPGGGIETQYF
size: .; J: TRBJ2-5; D: .; V: TRBV29-1; DNA: TGCAGCGCCACCGGGACTGAAGAGACCCAGTACTTC; CDR3: CSATGTEETQYF
size: .; J: TRBJ2-7; D: TRBD2; V: TRBV7-6; DNA: TGTGCCAGCAGCTCTCCTCTAGCGGGGGTATCCTACGAGCAGTACTTC; CDR3: CASSSPLAGVSYEQYF
size: .; J: TRBJ1-1; D: .; V: TRBV5-4; DNA: TGTGCCAGCAGCTTTGGGGGGACTGAAGCTTTCTTT; CDR3: CASSFGGTEAFF
size: .; J: TRBJ1-1; D: .; V: TRBV7-6; DNA: TGTGCCAGCAGCTTAGGGCAGGGTACCCAGGCTTTCTTT; CDR3: CASSLGQGTQAFF
size: .; J: TRBJ1-1; D: TRBD1; V: TRBV27; DNA: TGTGCCAGCAGACACAACAGGGGAATGAACACTGAAGCTTTCTTT; CDR3: CASRHNRGMNTEAFF
size: .; J: TRBJ2-5; D: .; V: TRBV7-6; DNA: TGTGCCAGCAGCGTCCGTCGGGAAGAGACCCAGTACTTC; CDR3: CASSVRREETQYF
size: few; J: TRBJ1-6; D: .; V: TRBV28; DNA: TGTGCCAGCAGTCCCGCCGCCGACGGAGCCAATTCACCCCTCCACTTT; CDR3: CASSPAADGANSPLHF
size: .; J: TRBJ1-6; D: .; V: TRBV5-6; DNA: TGTGCCAGCAGCCAAATACAGGGAATCGATTCACCCCTCCACTTT; CDR3: CASSQIQGIDSPLHF
size: few; J: TRBJ2-3; D: .; V: TRBV7-9; DNA: TGTGCCAGGGGAGGACAGGGCACAGATACGCAGTATTTT; CDR3: CARGGQGTDTQYF
size: .; J: TRBJ1-1; D: .; V: TRBV19; DNA: TGTGCCAGTACCCTGGTGGTCGGCACTGAAGCTTTCTTT; CDR3: CASTLVVGTEAFF
size: few; J: TRBJ2-1; D: TRBD2; V: TRBV5-1; DNA: TGCGCCAGCAGCTCCATAGTAGCGGGGAATGAGCAGTTCTTC; CDR3: CASSSIVAGNEQFF
size: .; J: TRBJ2-5; D: TRBD2; V: TRBV5-1; DNA: TGCGCCAGCAGCTTGGGGACTAGCGGGGGCCAAGAGACCCAGTACTTC; CDR3: CASSLGTSGGQETQYF
size: .; J: TRBJ1-6; D: .; V: TRBV19; DNA: TGTGCCAGTAAAACCCAGCTCCGGGACACTTATTCACCCCTCCACTTT; CDR3: CASKTQLRDTYSPLHF
size: .; J: TRBJ1-1; D: TRBD1; V: TRBV2; DNA: TGTGCCAGCCTCGGGACAGAAGGGACCACTGAAGCTTTCTTT; CDR3: CASLGTEGTTEAFF
size: medium-sized; J: TRBJ2-6; D: .; V: TRBV11-2; DNA: TGTGCCAGCAGCCATACCTCCCCTGGGGCCAACGTCCTGACTTTC; CDR3: CASSHTSPGANVLTF
size: few; J: TRBJ2-5; D: .; V: TRBV6-6; DNA: TGTGCCAGCAGTTACTCGTCTCTAAACCAAGAGACCCAGTACTTC; CDR3: CASSYSSLNQETQYF
size: .; J: TRBJ1-2; D: TRBD1; V: TRBV5-1; DNA: TGCGCCAGCAGCCCTTCAGGGGGCTCGAACTATGGCTACACCTTC; CDR3: CASSPSGGSNYGYTF
size: .; J: TRBJ2-5; D: .; V: TRBV5-1; DNA: TGCGCCAGCAGCTTGATGACAAGGGGCCAAGAGACCCAGTACTTC; CDR3: CASSLMTRGQETQYF
size: .; J: TRBJ2-7; D: TRBD1; V: TRBV5-1; DNA: TGCGCCAGCAGCGGCGGGGACAGGGGTCACGAGCAGTACTTC; CDR3: CASSGGDRGHEQYF
size: .; J: TRBJ1-1; D: .; V: TRBV18; DNA: TGTGCCAGCTCGCCTGGGGCGGTAGCTTTCTTT; CDR3: CASSPGAVAFF
size: medium-sized; J: TRBJ2-3; D: TRBD2; V: TRBV6-4; DNA: TGTGCCAGCAGTTCGGGATTTGGGAGGGCAGATACGCAGTATTTT; CDR3: CASSSGFGRADTQYF
size: .; J: TRBJ2-5; D: TRBD2; V: TRBV30; DNA: TGTGCCTGCTTGGGCGGGGGGCAAGAGACCCAGTACTTC; CDR3: CACLGGGQETQYF
size: few; J: TRBJ2-3; D: TRBD2; V: TRBV5-4; DNA: TGTGCCAGCAGCCCCGGGACTAGCGGGGGGGCCAGGTATTTT; CDR3: CASSPGTSGGARYF
size: .; J: TRBJ2-2; D: .; V: TRBV7-7; DNA: TGTGCTAGCAGCCATGGGGGCACCGGGGAGCTGTTTTTT; CDR3: CASSHGGTGELFF
size: .; J: TRBJ2-2; D: TRBD1; V: TRBV7-9; DNA: TGTGCCAGCAGAGGACAGGGGGTGAACACCGGGGAGCTGTTTTTT; CDR3: CASRGQGVNTGELFF
size: .; J: TRBJ2-1; D: TRBD1; V: TRBV12-5; DNA: TGTGCTAGTGGTTTGGTGCCAAAGGACAGGGGGACGGTCAATGAGCAGTTCTTC; CDR3: CASGLVPKDRGTVNEQFF
size: .; J: TRBJ2-5; D: TRBD2; V: TRBV28; DNA: TGTGCCAGCAGTTTGCGGCTAGCGGGGATGGGGAGAGAGACCCAGTACTTC; CDR3: CASSLRLAGMGRETQYF
size: few; J: TRBJ2-1; D: .; V: TRBV6-6; DNA: TGTGCCAGCAGTCCCAGGGGTGGCGGTGAGCAGTTCTTC; CDR3: CASSPRGGGEQFF
size: few; J: TRBJ1-4; D: .; V: TRBV5-1; DNA: TGCGCCAGCAGCTTTTCTGGGGGGAACGAAAAACTGTTTTTT; CDR3: CASSFSGGNEKLFF
size: .; J: TRBJ2-7; D: TRBD2; V: TRBV5-1; DNA: TGCGCCAGCAGCTCCGGACTAGGTGCCTACGAGCAGTACTTC; CDR3: CASSSGLGAYEQYF
size: .; J: TRBJ2-3; D: TRBD2; V: TRBV9; DNA: TGTGCCAGCAGCGTAGAGGGACTAGCGGGCGGGACAGATACGCAGTATTTT; CDR3: CASSVEGLAGGTDTQYF
size: .; J: TRBJ2-3; D: TRBD2; V: TRBV15; DNA: TGTGCCACCAGCAGAGAACATCCTAGCGGGGGGCTAGCGGATACGCAGTATTTT; CDR3: CATSREHPSGGLADTQYF
size: few; J: TRBJ2-1; D: .; V: TRBV5-1; DNA: TGCGCCAGCGGCCCAACCGGGTTGAACAATGAGCAGTTCTTC; CDR3: CASGPTGLNNEQFF
size: .; J: TRBJ2-1; D: TRBD2; V: TRBV7-6; DNA: TGTGCCAGCAGCTTAGTGCGGGAGGGGGTCTTCGCGGTCTTC; CDR3: CASSLVREGVFAVF
size: .; J: TRBJ2-7; D: .; V: TRBV18; DNA: TGTGCCAGCTCACCGGACTGGGCCGGCGAGCAGTACTTC; CDR3: CASSPDWAGEQYF
size: few; J: TRBJ1-5; D: .; V: TRBV2; DNA: TGTGCCAGCAGGCGGGTGGGTCAGCCCCAGCATTTT; CDR3: CASRRVGQPQHF
size: .; J: TRBJ2-3; D: TRBD2; V: TRBV6-1; DNA: TGTGCCAGCAGTGGGACTAGCGGGGGGGCAGATACGCAGTATTTT; CDR3: CASSGTSGGADTQYF
size: .; J: TRBJ2-7; D: .; V: TRBV9; DNA: TGTGCCAGCAGCCCCCGGTCAGCCTCCTACGAGCAGTACTTC; CDR3: CASSPRSASYEQYF
size: once; J: TRBJ2-1; D: TRBD2; V: TRBV28; DNA: TGTGCCAGCAGTTTGCCTCCCCCGGGGACTAGCGGGAGTTCCTACAATGAGCAGTTCTTC; CDR3: CASSLPPPGTSGSSYNEQFF
size: .; J: TRBJ1-1; D: .; V: TRBV19; DNA: TGTGCCAGTAGTATTCCGCTGACGTATGTAGTGAACACTGAAGCTTTCTTT; CDR3: CASSIPLTYVVNTEAFF
size: .; J: TRBJ1-2; D: .; V: TRBV6-1; DNA: TGTGCCAGCAGTGAACGGGGATATGGCTACACCTTC; CDR3: CASSERGYGYTF
size: .; J: TRBJ2-7; D: .; V: TRBV27; DNA: TGTGCCAGCAGGCCAGGACCGGGCTACGAGCAGTACTTC; CDR3: CASRPGPGYEQYF
size: .; J: TRBJ1-2; D: TRBD1; V: TRBV6-1; DNA: TGTGCCAGCAGTGAAGGTGGGACAGGGGCGCATGGCTACACCTTC; CDR3: CASSEGGTGAHGYTF
size: .; J: TRBJ1-4; D: TRBD1; V: TRBV2; DNA: TGTGCCAGCAGTGATGGGGGACAGGGATTGAATGAAAAACTGTTTTTT; CDR3: CASSDGGQGLNEKLFF
size: once; J: TRBJ2-1; D: TRBD2; V: TRBV10-1; DNA: TGCGCCAGCAGTGTAGCGGGGGGGTACAATGAGCAGTTCTTC; CDR3: CASSVAGGYNEQFF
size: .; J: TRBJ2-7; D: .; V: TRBV7-3; DNA: TGTGCCAGCAGCTCTGGACTAAACAACGAGCAGTACTTC; CDR3: CASSSGLNNEQYF
size: .; J: TRBJ2-3; D: .; V: TRBV2; DNA: TGTGCCAGCGCATCTCGAGATACGCAGTATTTT; CDR3: CASASRDTQYF